The source of this T cell receptor (beta chain) is a study of T-cell memory formation after mild COVID-19. In TCRdb, the 5' RACE reads were re-called with MiXCR into one record per CDR3 protein. Of around 62,000 distinct CDR3 sequences in the sample, around 30% were seen once. The CDR3 extends over 14 amino acids. Trimming left V 5 bases short and J 7 bases short, with 12 bases between. The sequence was obtained from a man aged 18 to 29 who had mild COVID-19 (a few samples of this study predate the infection). Cell type and time point are not known. The J gene is TRBJ1-6, the V gene TRBV12-3 or TRBV12-4; D perhaps matches TRBD1 (5 bases). The sample comprised PBMCs or a T cell subset sorted from them (not recorded which). The DNA of the CDR3 is TGTGCCAGCAGTCTGGGGGGGGGAAATTCACCCCTCCACTTT. Translation gives CASSLGGGNSPLHF.